The 32 T cell receptor beta chains in this list originate from one sample, sequenced in a study of OX40 agonist ivuxolimab in advanced cancers. The table came from immunoSEQ multiplex PCR; TCRdb's copy has only in-frame clones and leaves some out. The repertoire has about 120,000 clones, approximately 92% of them found once; the top ten carry roughly 0.15%. The sequenced sample was CD4+ or CD8+ T cells sorted from blood, obtained in a trial of the OX40 agonist ivuxolimab. The receptors derive from an adult with an advanced solid tumor such as melanoma, head and neck, liver or kidney cancer.

V usage is TRBV7-8 and J usage is TRBJ2-7; TRBD2 matches 7 bases. V lost 5 bases, J lost 7 bases, and 17 bases stayed unmatched. The CDR3 extends over 16 amino acids. The germline V gene has CDR1 SGHVS and CDR2 FQNEAQ. The CDR3 DNA follows: TGTGCCAGCAGCCCCCCGGCTAGCGGTGATATGGGGGAGCAGTACTTC. Translated: CASSPPASGDMGEQYF.

This chain uses TRBV5-1 with TRBJ2-2; D remains unclear. CDR1 and CDR2 from the germline V gene are SGHRS and YFSETQ. The V end was cut by 2 bases, the J end by 3 bases, with 11 bases between. The CDR3 loop spans 15 amino acids. CDR3 amino acids: CASSFLGQDTGELFF. Written as DNA, the CDR3 is TGCGCCAGCAGCTTCTTGGGTCAAGACACCGGGGAGCTGTTTTTT.

The chain joins TRBV6-5 to TRBJ1-2; TRBD1 is a possible D gene (5 bases). The CDR3 length is 13 residues. Germline assignment: CDR1 MNHEY and CDR2 SVGAGI. Trimming removed 6 bases from V and 5 bases from J, with 13 bases in between. As DNA, the CDR3 is TGTGCCAGCAGCCCCGACAGAAAGTATGGCTACACCTTC. Translation: CASSPDRKYGYTF.

The chain carries TRBV7-2 and TRBJ2-1; 7 bases are a match to TRBD2. The CDR3 loop spans 15 amino acids. CDR1 is SGHTA, CDR2 FQGNSA, per germline. V trimming: 5 bases; J trimming: 9 bases; junction bases outside the gene matches: 13. Written as DNA, the CDR3 is TGTGCCAGCAGCCCCGCCCTTACCCTAGCGGCTGAGCAGTTCTTC. This codes for CASSPALTLAAEQFF. Variable domain in full (rest from reference TRBV7-2 and TRBJ2-1): GAGVSQSPSNKVTEKGKDVELRCDPISGHTALYWYRQSLGQGLEFLIYFQGNSAPDKSGLPSDRFSAERTGGSVSTLTIQRTQQEDSAVYLCASSPALTLAAEQFFGPGTRLTVL.

The V call is TRBV11-2, the J call TRBJ1-2; no clear D. The CDR3 runs to 12 residues. V lost 1 base and J lost 6, with 6 bases in between. Germline lookup yields CDR1 SGHAT and CDR2 FQNNGV. The CDR3 nucleotides are TGTGCCAGCAGCTTAGCCCGGAATGGCTACACCTTC. The encoded protein is CASSLARNGYTF.

This chain links TRBV4-2 with TRBJ1-1; 7 nucleotides align to TRBD1. Looked up from germline, CDR1 is LGHNA and CDR2 is YNFKEQ. There are 17 residues in the CDR3. V shed 4 bases, J shed 1 base, and the junction held 12 bases outside the gene matches. DNA of the CDR3: TGTGCCAGCAGCCCGGCGACAGGGCCGAGAGGGAACACTGAAGCTTTCTTT. Residues: CASSPATGPRGNTEAFF.

The V and J genes are TRBV5-1 and TRBJ2-3; the match to TRBD2 covers 7 bases. With V trimmed by 6 bases and J by 0 bases, 4 bases remained unmatched. Germline V gene sequence: CDR1 SGHRS, CDR2 YFSETQ. The CDR3 runs to 14 residues. The CDR3 loop is CASMTSWSTDTQYF. CDR3 in DNA: TGCGCCAGCATGACTAGCTGGAGCACAGATACGCAGTATTTT.

In this sample, this clone turned up once. V gene TRBV9 combines with J gene TRBJ1-4, with TRBD1 matching over 7 bases. Looked up from germline, CDR1 is SGDLS and CDR2 is YYNGEE. The CDR3 runs 15 residues. After removal of 0 bases from V and 5 bases from J, the junction contained 4 bases not matched to a gene. DNA for the CDR3: TGTGCCAGCAGCGTAGCGGGCAGGGGGAATGAAAAACTGTTTTTT. Translated: CASSVAGRGNEKLFF.

The V and J genes are TRBV5-8 and TRBJ1-5; tentative D call: TRBD1 (5 bases). The CDR3 totals 16 residues. Germline CDR1 reads SGHTS; CDR2 reads YDEGEE. Trimming pared 3 bases from V and 4 bases from J, leaving 17 bases between. CDR3 residues: CASSSFWGNVNQPQHF. CDR3 sequence (DNA): TGTGCCAGCAGCTCTTTTTGGGGCAACGTTAATCAGCCCCAGCATTTT.

This chain joins TRBV9 and TRBJ2-2, with 9 bases that match TRBD2. The CDR3 is 17 residues long. CDR1 is SGDLS and CDR2 is YYNGEE in the germline V gene. Unmatched junction bases numbered 11, after V lost 3 bases and J lost 5 bases. The CDR3 region has the DNA TGTGCCAGCAGCGCGGCAGCGGGAGGTGGGGTAACCGGGGAGCTGTTTTTT. The encoded protein is CASSAAAGGGVTGELFF.

The gene calls are TRBV28 and TRBJ2-1; 7 nucleotides agree with TRBD1. The ends lost 6 bases at V and 6 bases at J; junction bases unmatched: 8. CDR1 is MDHEN and CDR2 is SYDVKM in the germline V gene. This CDR3 region has 14 residues. The CDR3 sequence is CASRGGPRSNEQFF. The DNA for the CDR3 is TGTGCCAGCAGAGGGGGCCCCCGATCCAATGAGCAGTTCTTC.

The gene calls are TRBV18 and TRBJ2-5, with 7 bases that match TRBD2. V shed 6 bases, J shed 2 bases, and the junction held 9 bases outside the gene matches. The germline V gene encodes CDR1 KGHSH and CDR2 LQKENI. CDR3 length equals 15 residues. The CDR3 DNA sequence: TGTGCCAGCTCTAGCCTAGCGGAGGGGCAAGAGACCCAGTACTTC. Translating gives CASSSLAEGQETQYF.

The chain carries TRBV2 and TRBJ1-4; a possible D gene is TRBD1 (5 bases). From germline, CDR1 is SNHLY and CDR2 FYNNEI. The CDR3 has 14 residues. The ends were cut back, 7 bases at V and 5 bases at J, with 14 bases in the middle. The CDR3, as DNA: TGTGCCAGCAACCTAGAGGGGAGGAATGAAAAACTGTTTTTT. It is translated as CASNLEGRNEKLFF.

The chain links TRBV7-9 to TRBJ2-3; no definite D call. Germline V gene data show CDR1 as SEHNR and CDR2 as FQNEAQ (reference sequence). This CDR3 contains 12 residues. Trimming took 4 bases from V and 2 from J, leaving 4 bases between them. This chain's CDR3 is CASSSLTDTQYF. The CDR3 DNA reads as TGTGCCAGCAGCTCCCTCACAGATACGCAGTATTTT.

This chain joins TRBV7-2 and TRBJ2-1; 13 nucleotides match TRBD2. V dropped 3 bases and J dropped 0; count of bases not matched to a gene: 8. CDR1 and CDR2 from the germline V gene are SGHTA and FQGNSA. The CDR3 covers 19 residues. As DNA, the CDR3 is TGTGCCAGCAGCTTTGCCGGGACTAGCGGGGCAAGCTCCTACAATGAGCAGTTCTTC. Its protein is CASSFAGTSGASSYNEQFF.

V gene TRBV11-3 combines with J gene TRBJ1-2; a possible D gene is TRBD1 (6 bases). Germline CDR1 SGHNT, CDR2 YENEEA. This CDR3 contains 16 residues. Trimming shortened V by 5 bases and J by 2 bases, and 18 bases separated the two germline ends. DNA for the CDR3: TGTGCCAGCAGCCGAACCCCGGGACATACAAACTATGGCTACACCTTC. Translated: CASSRTPGHTNYGYTF.

The chain employs TRBV5-4 and TRBJ1-2; possibly TRBD1 for D (5 bases). There are 16 residues in the CDR3. The V end was cut by 2 bases, the J end by 4 bases, with 18 bases between. Germline V gives CDR1 SGHNT, CDR2 YYREEE (reference sequence). In DNA form, the CDR3 reads TGTGCCAGCAGCTTCCCGTTAGGTGAGGGGACCTATGGCTACACCTTC. Protein: CASSFPLGEGTYGYTF.

The V call is TRBV7-9, the J call TRBJ2-6; TRBD2 aligns across 15 bases. This CDR3 has 19 amino acids. Germline V gives CDR1 SEHNR, CDR2 FQNEAQ (reference sequence). The V segment lost 1 base and the J segment 0 bases; nucleotides outside the gene matches: 1. The chain's CDR3 is CASSLGTSGGASGANVLTF. The CDR3 nucleotides read TGTGCCAGCAGCTTAGGGACTAGCGGGGGGGCCTCTGGGGCCAACGTCCTGACTTTC.

The CDR3 region has the DNA TGCGCCAGCAGACCTCACGCAGGGGGGGACACCTACGAGCAGTACTTC. Residues: CASRPHAGGDTYEQYF. The chain couples TRBV4-1 to TRBJ2-7, with D perhaps matching TRBD1 or TRBD2 (7 bases each). With 6 bases removed from V and 2 bases from J, the gap between germline ends came to 20 bases. The CDR3 contains 16 residues. The germline gives CDR1 MGHRA, CDR2 YSYEKL.

This CDR3 is CASSPEADTQYF. The CDR3 region has the DNA TGTGCCAGCAGCCCAGAGGCAGATACGCAGTATTTT. The chain recombines TRBV6-6 with TRBJ2-3; D remains ambiguous. Germline assignment: CDR1 MNHNY and CDR2 SVGAGI (reference sequence). This CDR3 region has 12 residues. Trimming pared 6 bases from V and 4 bases from J, leaving 8 bases between.

This clone showed up just once. The J gene is TRBJ2-3, the V gene TRBV7-8; the D gene could be TRBD1 or TRBD2 (6 bases each). CDR3 length: 15 residues. Germline V lookup: CDR1 SGHVS, CDR2 FQNEAQ. Between the trimmed V and J ends, which lost 2 bases and 1 base, there was a span of 10 bases. CDR3 DNA: TGTGCCAGCAGCTTATTACGGGGGCGCACAGATACGCAGTATTTT. This gives the protein CASSLLRGRTDTQYF. The whole variable domain, remainder taken from reference TRBV7-8 and TRBJ2-3, is GAGVSQSPRYKVAKRGQDVALRCDPISGHVSLFWYQQALGQGPEFLTYFQNEAQLDKSGLPSDRFFAERPEGSVSTLKIQRTQQEDSAVYLCASSLLRGRTDTQYFGPGTRLTVL.

The chain links TRBV21-1 to TRBJ1-5. TRBV21-1 is noted as a pseudogene. The CDR3 is 8 amino acids. CDR3 bases: TGTGCCAGCAGGTTGAAGTATTTT. Its translation: CASRLKYF.

CDR3 coding DNA: TGTGCCAGTAGTCCGAGTGGGTACGAAAAACTGTTTTTT. Amino acids: CASSPSGYEKLFF. The chain employs TRBV19 and TRBJ1-4, with D unclear. The CDR3 runs 13 residues. Germline assignment: CDR1 LNHDA and CDR2 SQIVND (reference sequence). The V end lost 5 bases, the J end lost 8 bases, and 12 bases lay between the germline ends.

The DNA of the CDR3 is TGTGCCATCAGTGGTCAACAGGGAGGTGAGCAGTTCTTC. Translation gives CAISGQQGGEQFF. The chain employs TRBV10-3 and TRBJ2-1; perhaps D is TRBD1 or TRBD2 (6 bases each). The CDR3 loop spans 13 amino acids. V gave up 4 bases and J gave up 9 bases, with 13 bases separating them. Germline lookup yields CDR1 ENHRY and CDR2 SYGVKD.

This rearrangement joins TRBV7-6 to TRBJ1-4, with 7 nucleotides matching TRBD1. The CDR3 has 15 amino acids. Germline V lookup: CDR1 SGHVS, CDR2 FNYEAQ. Trimming cost V 5 bases and J 8 bases; bases outside gene matches: 11. The CDR3, as DNA: TGTGCCAGCAGCGCCAGACAGGGTTCGTCGGAAAAACTGTTTTTT. Translated, it gives CASSARQGSSEKLFF. Full variable domain (missing parts from reference TRBV7-6 and TRBJ1-4): GAGVSQSPRYKVTKRGQDVALRCDPISGHVSLYWYRQALGQGPEFLTYFNYEAQQDKSGLPNDRFSAERPEGSISTLTIQRTEQRDSAMYRCASSARQGSSEKLFFGSGTQLSVL.

This chain joins TRBV4-3 and TRBJ2-2; the match to TRBD1 covers 7 bases. The ends lost 4 bases at V and 6 bases at J; junction bases unmatched: 14. CDR1 LGHNA and CDR2 YSLEER come from the germline V gene. The CDR3 is made up of 17 amino acids. For the CDR3, the DNA is TGCGCCAGCAGCCCCCGGGCCGGGACAGTGGCCTCCGGGGAGCTGTTTTTT. Translation: CASSPRAGTVASGELFF.

The chain combines TRBV5-1 with TRBJ2-3, with 9 bases identical to TRBD1. The trim removed 3 bases at V and 2 bases at J, leaving 7 bases unmatched. The germline V gene has CDR1 SGHRS and CDR2 YFSETQ. The CDR3 loop spans 16 amino acids. This CDR3 reads CASSSPRTGVTDTQYF. The CDR3 nucleotides are TGCGCCAGCAGCTCACCCCGGACAGGGGTCACAGATACGCAGTATTTT.

The chain employs TRBV5-1 and TRBJ2-1; 9 positions agree with TRBD1. The length of the CDR3 is 18 residues. Germline assignment: CDR1 SGHRS and CDR2 YFSETQ. The junction had 11 bases not matched to a gene; V was cut back by 4 bases and J by 0 bases. CDR3 loop: CASSPRPGTGNSYNEQFF. The CDR3 DNA reads TGCGCCAGCAGCCCCCGTCCCGGGACAGGGAACTCCTACAATGAGCAGTTCTTC.

This chain joins TRBV4-2 and TRBJ1-4; D remains ambiguous. Trimming shortened V by 1 base and J by 6 bases, and 21 bases separated the two germline ends. CDR1 is LGHNA, CDR2 YNFKEQ, per germline. There are 18 residues in the CDR3. The CDR3: CASSQVSGSALWDEKLFF. CDR3 DNA sequence: TGTGCCAGCAGCCAAGTGTCTGGGTCAGCCCTCTGGGATGAAAAACTGTTTTTT.

The chain has TRBV9 and TRBJ2-2; 8 bases fit TRBD2. Germline V lookup: CDR1 SGDLS, CDR2 YYNGEE. V shed 2 bases, J shed 5 bases, and the junction held 5 bases outside the gene matches. This CDR3 has 15 amino acids. The CDR3 here is CASSVTSDPTGELFF. As DNA, the CDR3 is TGTGCCAGCAGCGTGACTAGCGACCCGACCGGGGAGCTGTTTTTT.

The V and J genes are TRBV5-6 and TRBJ2-3; no firm D call. The CDR3 runs to 15 residues. V dropped 0 bases and J dropped 0 bases, with 8 bases sitting between them. Germline-derived CDR1 and CDR2 are SGHDT and YYEEEE. The CDR3 bases are TGTGCCAGCAGCTTGGCGGTCGGCAGCACAGATACGCAGTATTTT. This codes for CASSLAVGSTDTQYF.

The V call is TRBV4-1, the J call TRBJ2-5; D is tentatively TRBD1 or TRBD2 (5 bases each). Germline CDR1 reads MGHRA; CDR2 reads YSYEKL. This CDR3 spans 14 amino acids. Trimming shortened V by 3 bases and J by 5 bases, and 13 bases separated the two germline ends. CDR3 DNA: TGCGCCAGCAGCCATGGGGGTTACAGGGAGACCCAGTACTTC. It encodes CASSHGGYRETQYF.